What follows are 6 T cell receptor beta chains derived from one specimen sequenced in a study of T cells in Graves' hyperthyroidism and ophthalmopathy. RNA transcripts provided the source from which TCR beta CDR3 regions were amplified. HTBI primers drove first-round RT-PCR of the TCR CDR3. TCRdb called the multiplex PCR reads again in MiXCR, with one record for every CDR3 protein. Here the sample spans approximately 380,000 distinct CDR3 sequences, under 20% being singletons. Sequences were obtained from blood. Source of these receptors: a woman between 18 and 30 years old with Graves' hyperthyroidism.

The table lists this clonotype with many counts. J is TRBJ1-3 and V is TRBV9; maybe TRBD1 (6 bases). Trimming stripped 3 bases from V and 4 bases from J, with 20 bases between. The CDR3 sequence is 17 residues long. CDR1 is SGDLS, CDR2 YYNGEE, per germline. CDR3 DNA: TGTGCCAGCAGCGGAGGGGGGGCAGTTGGATCCGGAAACACCATATATTTT. Translated: CASSGGGAVGSGNTIYF.

For this clonotype: A read error may account for a junction end that differs from germline. The V call is TRBV11-2, the J call TRBJ2-5; 7 positions agree with TRBD1. There are 17 residues in the CDR3. Germline V gene data show CDR1 as SGHAT and CDR2 as FQNNGV. CDR3 in DNA: TGTGCCAGCAGCTTACTAGAGGGCCGGACAGGTCAAGAGACCAAGTACTTC. It encodes CASSLLEGRTGQETKYF.

This clonotype was counted ten times or more. The rearrangement links TRBV5-5 to TRBJ2-7; TRBD1 matches 9 bases. The CDR3 sequence is 15 residues long. CDR1 is SGHKS, CDR2 YYEKEE, per germline (reference sequence). V lost 4 bases, J lost 12 bases, and 17 bases stayed unmatched. The CDR3 sequence: CASSPHEDRGSHRYF. The DNA for the CDR3 is TGTGCCAGCAGCCCCCATGAGGACAGGGGTTCTCACAGGTACTTC. Combining the CDR3 with reference TRBV5-5 and TRBJ2-7 gives the whole variable domain DAGVTQSPTHLIKTRGQQVTLRCSPISGHKSVSWYQQVLGQGPQFIFQYYEKEERGRGNFPDRFSARQFPNYSSELNVNALLLGDSALYLCASSPHEDRGSHRYFGPGTRLTVT.

This clonotype was seen at least ten times. The CDR3 sequence is CASRRTRAGELFF. The CDR3 DNA reads TGTGCCAGCAGACGGACTAGGGCCGGGGAGCTGTTTTTT. V is TRBV5-6 and J is TRBJ2-2; 7 bases match TRBD2. Losses at the gene ends were 5 bases for V and 6 bases for J; bases not matched to a gene: 4. The CDR3 length is 13 residues. CDR1 and CDR2 (germline): SGHDT, YYEEEE.

J is TRBJ2-7 and V is TRBV6-2 or TRBV6-3, with 9 positions matching TRBD1. The length of the CDR3 is 19 residues. Germline V gene lookup returns CDR1 MNHEY and CDR2 SVGEGT. After removal of 5 bases from V and 4 bases from J, the junction contained 21 bases not matched to a gene. This CDR3 reads CASSTPGQGQSGRLYEQYV. The CDR3 nucleotides read TGTGCCAGCAGTACCCCGGGACAGGGCCAGAGCGGGCGGTTATACGAGCAGTACGTC.

This clonotype appeared many times. This chain joins TRBV7-9 and TRBJ1-1; 9 bases align to TRBD1. V gave up 7 bases and J gave up 0 bases; unmatched junction bases: 6. The CDR3 is 15 amino acids. The germline V gene has CDR1 SEHNR and CDR2 FQNEAQ (reference sequence). CDR3 sequence reads: CASNRDREMNTEAFF. The CDR3 region has the DNA TGTGCCAGCAACCGGGACAGGGAGATGAACACTGAAGCTTTCTTT.